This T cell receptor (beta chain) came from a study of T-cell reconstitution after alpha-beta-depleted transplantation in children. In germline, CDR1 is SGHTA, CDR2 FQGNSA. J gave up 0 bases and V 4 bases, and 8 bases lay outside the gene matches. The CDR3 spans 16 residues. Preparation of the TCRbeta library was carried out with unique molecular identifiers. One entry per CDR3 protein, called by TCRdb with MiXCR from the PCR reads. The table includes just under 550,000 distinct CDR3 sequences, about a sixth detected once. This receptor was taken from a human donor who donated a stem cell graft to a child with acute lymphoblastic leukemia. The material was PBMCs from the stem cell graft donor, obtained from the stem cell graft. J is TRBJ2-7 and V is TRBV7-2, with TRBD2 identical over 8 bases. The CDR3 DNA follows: TGTGCCAGCAGCTCCTTAGCGGGGTCGAGCTCCTACGAGCAGTACTTC. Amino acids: CASSSLAGSSSYEQYF.